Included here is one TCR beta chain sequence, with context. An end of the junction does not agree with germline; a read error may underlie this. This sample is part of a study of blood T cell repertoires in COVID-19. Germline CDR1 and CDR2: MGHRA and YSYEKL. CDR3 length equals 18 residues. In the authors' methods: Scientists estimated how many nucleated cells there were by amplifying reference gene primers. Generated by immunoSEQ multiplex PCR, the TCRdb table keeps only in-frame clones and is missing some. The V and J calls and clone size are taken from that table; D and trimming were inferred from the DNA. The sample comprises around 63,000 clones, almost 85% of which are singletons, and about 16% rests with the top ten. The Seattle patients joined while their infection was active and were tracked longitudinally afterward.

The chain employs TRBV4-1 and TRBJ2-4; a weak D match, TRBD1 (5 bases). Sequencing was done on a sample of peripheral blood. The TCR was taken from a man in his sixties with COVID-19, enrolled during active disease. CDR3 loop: CASSQDWGVGLTKTIQYF. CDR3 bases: TGCGCCAGCAGCCAAGATTGGGGCGTTGGGCTGACAAAAACCATTCAGTACTTC.